This T cell receptor beta chain stems from a study of CD8+ T cells in alopecia areata. Study-level results: Numerous expanded lesional clones remained in scalp and blood during tofacitinib. Scalp sample sequencing also detects resident alphabeta T cells of normal skin. Higher clonality was seen in lesional scalp than in normal scalp, especially in alopecia totalis/universalis. The link between baseline CD8+ expansion and response remains uncertain with one nonresponder.

Stated treatment: oral pan-JAK inhibitor, 5-10 mg twice daily. A remark on this clone: Its specificity is not known.

RNA was isolated and reverse transcribed to cDNA, the sequencing template. Generated by immunoSEQ multiplex PCR, the TCRdb table keeps only in-frame clones and is missing some. The sample holds about 190,000 clones; 55% to 70% are singletons and the top ten take roughly 0.67%. This CDR3 has 14 amino acids. J lost 5 bases, V lost 3 bases, and 2 bases had no gene match. The V gene's germline CDR1 is SGHTA and CDR2 FQGNSA. This receptor was obtained from a human donor with alopecia areata. This chain links TRBV7-2 with TRBJ1-5; 9 bases fit TRBD1. The material was CD4+ T cells sorted from blood, obtained at week 4, from a patient treated with tofacitinib. CDR3 sequence: CASSLTGGDQPQHF. The CDR3 nucleotides read TGTGCCAGCAGCTTGACAGGGGGGGATCAGCCCCAGCATTTT.